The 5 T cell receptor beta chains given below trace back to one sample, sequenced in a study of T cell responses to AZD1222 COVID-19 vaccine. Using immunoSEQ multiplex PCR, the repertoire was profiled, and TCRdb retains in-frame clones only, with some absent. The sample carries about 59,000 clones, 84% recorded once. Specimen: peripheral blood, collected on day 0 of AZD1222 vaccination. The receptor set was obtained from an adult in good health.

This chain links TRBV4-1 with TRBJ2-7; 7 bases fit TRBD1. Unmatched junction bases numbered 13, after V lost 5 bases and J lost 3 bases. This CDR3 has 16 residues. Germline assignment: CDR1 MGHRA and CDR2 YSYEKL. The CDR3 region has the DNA TGCGCCAGCAGCGCAACAGGGACAGAAATCCGCTACGAGCAGTACTTC. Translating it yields CASSATGTEIRYEQYF.

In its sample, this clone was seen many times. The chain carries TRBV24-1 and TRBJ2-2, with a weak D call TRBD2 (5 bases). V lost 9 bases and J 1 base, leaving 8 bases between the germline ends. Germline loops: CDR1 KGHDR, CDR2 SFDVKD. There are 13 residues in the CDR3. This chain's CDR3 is CATEGRNTGELFF. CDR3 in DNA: TGTGCCACCGAAGGGAGGAACACCGGGGAGCTGTTTTTT.

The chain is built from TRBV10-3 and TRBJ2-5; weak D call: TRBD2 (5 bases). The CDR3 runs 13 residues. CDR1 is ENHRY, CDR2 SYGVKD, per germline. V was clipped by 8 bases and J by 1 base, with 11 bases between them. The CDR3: CAIRGATQETQYF. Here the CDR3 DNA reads TGTGCCATCCGGGGAGCCACCCAAGAGACCCAGTACTTC.

The CDR3 DNA reads as TGTGCCTGGAGTGTCGGATCGAATGAGCAGTTCTTC. It encodes CAWSVGSNEQFF. The gene calls are TRBV30 and TRBJ2-1; no clear D. Per the germline V gene, CDR1 is GTSNPN and CDR2 is SVGIG (reference sequence). Trimming removed 0 bases at V and 7 bases at J, with 7 bases between. The CDR3 runs 12 residues.

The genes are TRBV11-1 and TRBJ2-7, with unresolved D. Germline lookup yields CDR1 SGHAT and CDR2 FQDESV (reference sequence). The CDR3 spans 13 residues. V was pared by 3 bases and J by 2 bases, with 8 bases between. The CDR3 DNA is TGTGCCAGCAGCTTGTCATCTCCCTACGAGCAGTACTTC. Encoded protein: CASSLSSPYEQYF.